This note documents a single T cell receptor beta chain sequence. These data belong to a study of blood T cell repertoires in COVID-19. For the study at large: The origin of the acute and convalescent COVID-19 samples was the United States, Italy and Spain. PBMCs, B-cell-depleted T cells, or T cells were the source of the cDNA or gDNA that made up the material.

CDR1 and CDR2 from the germline V gene are SGHTA and FQGNSA. V lost 1 base and J lost 5, with 18 bases in between. The CDR3 is 17 residues long. Source study methods: The assay estimated nucleated cells by amplifying reference gene primers. The repertoire was sequenced with immunoSEQ multiplex PCR; TCRdb's copy has only in-frame clones and lacks some. V, J and clone size reflect that table, while D and trimming were determined from the DNA. The table has about 360,000 clones, more than 85% seen once; the top ten hold around 3%. Source material: peripheral blood. This chain joins TRBV7-2 and TRBJ1-5; D not certain. The sequence came from a human donor in a cohort sampled during active COVID-19. For the CDR3, the DNA is TGTGCCAGCAGCTTAGGCTTGGGGAGCGGAAGGGATCAGCCCCAGCATTTT. It is translated as CASSLGLGSGRDQPQHF.